Below, 21 T cell receptor beta chains from the same sample are listed, as sequenced in a study of blood T cells in healthy people across ages. With a J-beta primer mix and a sample-barcoded 5' primer, a second PCR ran about 6 to 11 cycles. Each CDR3 protein gets one entry after TCRdb re-called the 5' RACE reads with MiXCR. Here the sample spans 750,000 to 950,000 distinct CDR3 sequences, 29% being singletons. The same specimen was also included in a second study, on T cells of mothers and their children.

Sequenced sample: blood. All receptors derive from a woman aged 40 to 50 in good health.

Comment on this clonotype: At one end the junction does not follow the germline gene, possibly because of a read error. The CDR3: CASSLVPGRGDYGHTF. In nucleotides, the CDR3 is TGTGCCAGCAGCTTAGTCCCGGGACGGGGTGACTATGGCCACACCTTC. The V and J genes are TRBV7-9 and TRBJ1-2; TRBD1 is a possible D gene (5 bases). This CDR3 spans 16 amino acids. The germline CDR1 and CDR2 sequences are SEHNR and FQNEAQ (reference sequence). Full variable domain (missing parts from reference TRBV7-9 and TRBJ1-2): DTGVSQNPRHKITKRGQNVTFRCDPISEHNRLYWYRQTLGQGPEFLTYFQNEAQLEKSRLLSDRFSAERPKGSFSTLEIQRTEQGDSAMYLCASSLVPGRGDYGHTFGSGTRLTVV.

The chain joins TRBV5-4 to TRBJ2-3, with D perhaps given as TRBD1 or TRBD2 (6 bases each). The V end lost 10 bases, the J end lost 2 bases, and 20 bases lay between the germline ends. The CDR3 spans 15 residues. Germline V gene sequence: CDR1 SGHNT, CDR2 YYREEE (reference sequence). CDR3 DNA: TGTGCCCTCACCCAAGGGGGGCCCCACACAGATACGCAGTATTTT. Translating it yields CALTQGGPHTDTQYF.

This sequence joins TRBV28 and TRBJ2-7; possibly TRBD1 for D (6 bases). V was shortened by 6 bases and J by 2 bases, with 14 bases between the two germline ends. The CDR3 loop spans 14 amino acids. CDR1 and CDR2 from the germline V gene are MDHEN and SYDVKM. The CDR3 sequence: CASSPTEGAYEQYF. In DNA, the CDR3 is TGTGCCAGCAGCCCGACAGAGGGGGCCTACGAGCAGTACTTC.

This clonotype was counted ten times or more. CDR3 nucleotide sequence: TGCAGTGCTAGACAGCGGAGCGGGGGGGCAAGAGAGACCCAGTACTTC. Translating it yields CSARQRSGGARETQYF. V is TRBV20-1 and J is TRBJ2-5; 10 bases are shared with TRBD2. Per germline, CDR1 DFQATT and CDR2 SNEGSKA (reference sequence). Losses at the gene ends were 2 bases for V and 4 bases for J; bases not matched to a gene: 10. The CDR3 totals 16 residues.

The CDR3 coding sequence is TGTGCCAGCAGTTTATCCGGGACAGGGACTGGAAACACCATATATTTT. Protein: CASSLSGTGTGNTIYF. V is TRBV28 and J is TRBJ1-3, with 9 bases lining up with TRBD1. The germline CDR1 and CDR2 sequences are MDHEN and SYDVKM. Germline trimming cut 1 base from V and 2 bases from J; bases unmatched to any gene: 3. The CDR3 extends over 16 amino acids.

In DNA form, the CDR3 reads TGTGCCAGCAGCTTAGCCCGGGGGGCCCCCCAAGAGACCCAGTACTTC. It encodes CASSLARGAPQETQYF. The chain links TRBV7-6 to TRBJ2-5; D is perhaps TRBD2 (7 bases). The CDR3 extends over 16 amino acids. The germline V gene has CDR1 SGHVS and CDR2 FNYEAQ. The ends were cut back, 0 bases at V and 1 base at J, with 12 bases in the middle.

This chain connects TRBV5-1 to TRBJ2-3, with D perhaps TRBD1 or TRBD2 (5 bases each). Trimming removed 3 bases at V and 2 bases at J, with 13 bases between. Germline-derived CDR1 and CDR2 are SGHRS and YFSETQ. The CDR3 contains 15 residues. The chain's CDR3 is CASSSRDGTTDTQYF. The CDR3 DNA reads as TGCGCCAGCAGCTCCCGGGACGGAACCACAGATACGCAGTATTTT. The entire variable domain, with the rest obtained from reference TRBV5-1 and TRBJ2-3, is as follows: KAGVTQTPRYLIKTRGQQVTLSCSPISGHRSVSWYQQTPGQGLQFLFEYFSETQRNKGNFPGRFSGRQFSNSRSEMNVSTLELGDSALYLCASSSRDGTTDTQYFGPGTRLTVL.

Turning to this clonotype: It may be a read error: a sequence one base away is much more abundant. CDR3 DNA: TGTGCCAGCAGTTATTTGTTCAGGCGGACAGGGGGAAGCGGTGGGACCAACGTCCTGACTTTC. This sequence encodes CASSYLFRRTGGSGGTNVLTF. This chain connects TRBV6-9 to TRBJ2-6; 10 bases match TRBD1. Germline CDR1 is MNHGY and CDR2 is SVAAGI. This CDR3 region has 21 residues.

The chain joins TRBV12-3 or TRBV12-4 to TRBJ2-5; 8 bases are shared with TRBD1. V was clipped by 3 bases and J by 1 base; unmatched bases: 4. The CDR3 loop spans 15 amino acids. The CDR3 coding sequence is TGTGCCAGCAGTTTGGACAGGGAGCCCCAAGAGACCCAGTACTTC. Its protein product is CASSLDREPQETQYF.

This clonotype was counted many times. The chain is built from TRBV7-2 and TRBJ2-5; D is possibly TRBD1 or TRBD2 (6 bases each). V was clipped by 0 bases and J by 2 bases, with 10 bases between them. Germline V gene sequence: CDR1 SGHTA, CDR2 FQGNSA. CDR3 length equals 15 residues. The CDR3 here is CASSLARGEQETQYF. The CDR3 bases are TGTGCCAGCAGCTTAGCTAGGGGGGAACAAGAGACCCAGTACTTC.

This clonotype has more than one count but fewer than ten. The chain couples TRBV9 to TRBJ2-1; 7 positions agree with TRBD1. The CDR3 contains 15 residues. Per germline, CDR1 SGDLS and CDR2 YYNGEE. The V and J ends lost 3 bases and 1 base, in that order; junction bases with no gene match: 4. DNA for the CDR3: TGTGCCAGCAGCGAAACAGGGGATTCCTACAATGAGCAGTTCTTC. It specifies CASSETGDSYNEQFF.

The chain is built from TRBV20-1 and TRBJ1-1; D is undetermined. V lost 6 bases and J 5 bases, leaving 13 bases between the germline ends. Germline CDR1 reads DFQATT; CDR2 reads SNEGSKA (reference sequence). The length of the CDR3 is 12 residues. DNA for the CDR3: TGCAGTGCCCAACACAGAGGTACTGAAGCTTTCTTT. It codes for CSAQHRGTEAFF.

This chain uses TRBV7-2 with TRBJ1-2, with 11 bases that match TRBD1. Germline lookup yields CDR1 SGHTA and CDR2 FQGNSA. V shed 4 bases and J 5 bases; nucleotides not matched to a gene: 6. The CDR3 runs 15 residues. The CDR3 reads CASSWTGGAGYGYTF. The CDR3 DNA follows: TGTGCCAGCAGCTGGACAGGGGGCGCGGGGTATGGCTACACCTTC.

The chain is built from TRBV10-3 and TRBJ1-5; no clear D. The CDR3 length is 17 residues. V lost 3 bases to trimming and J lost 5 bases, with 20 bases between them. Germline CDR1 is ENHRY and CDR2 is SYGVKD. CDR3 loop: CAISEGRATDGDQPQHF. The CDR3 nucleotides are TGTGCCATCAGTGAAGGTCGGGCGACGGACGGGGATCAGCCCCAGCATTTT.

For this clonotype: One junction end disagrees with the germline gene, perhaps due to a read error. This chain joins TRBV7-2 and TRBJ2-3; 8 bases fit TRBD1. CDR1 is SGHTA, CDR2 FQGNSA, per germline. The CDR3 spans 14 residues. The CDR3 loop is CAGKGTGGPDAQYF. The CDR3 DNA reads as TGTGCCGGAAAAGGGACAGGCGGACCAGATGCGCAGTATTTT.

V usage is TRBV6-6 and J usage is TRBJ1-4; D gene ambiguous. CDR3 length: 15 amino acids. Trimming stripped 7 bases from V and 0 bases from J, with 12 bases between. From germline, CDR1 is MNHNY and CDR2 SVGAGI (reference sequence). The CDR3 nucleotides read TGTGCCAGCAAGAACAGAAGTGCAACTAATGAAAAACTGTTTTTT. Translating it yields CASKNRSATNEKLFF.

The table lists this clonotype with many counts. The genes are TRBV5-5 and TRBJ2-5; 10 positions agree with TRBD1. Germline V gene sequence: CDR1 SGHKS, CDR2 YYEKEE (reference sequence). Trimming took 4 bases from V and 3 from J; bases not matched to a gene: 9. This CDR3 is built from 16 residues. The CDR3, as DNA: TGTGCCAGCAGCGCGGGACAGGGGCGCAGGGAAGAGACCCAGTACTTC. Translating gives CASSAGQGRREETQYF.

This chain connects TRBV3-1 to TRBJ2-2; D is unresolved. Trimming took off 1 base at V and 10 bases at J, with 7 bases between the two ends. CDR3 length: 12 amino acids. CDR1 is LGHDT, CDR2 YNNKEL, per germline (reference sequence). The CDR3 sequence: CASSQVFMELFF. Written as DNA, the CDR3 is TGTGCCAGCAGCCAAGTTTTTATGGAGCTGTTTTTT.

V usage is TRBV7-8 and J usage is TRBJ1-6; 12 bases are a match to TRBD1. Germline V CDR1 and CDR2: SGHVS, FQNEAQ. Trimming cost V 3 bases and J 14 bases; bases outside gene matches: 8. The CDR3 runs to 15 residues. The CDR3 loop is CASSLGTGGYIALHF. CDR3 bases: TGTGCCAGCAGCTTGGGGACAGGGGGCTATATTGCCCTCCACTTT.

This clonotype was counted a few times. Sequence at one end of the junction differs from germline and may be a read error. The rearrangement uses TRBV12-3 or TRBV12-4 and TRBJ2-1; TRBD1 agrees at 9 bases. This CDR3 comprises 15 residues. CDR3 DNA sequence: TGTGTCAGCAGTTTGGGACAGGGTGAATTCCATGAGCAGTTCTTC. Its protein product is CVSSLGQGEFHEQFF.

Regarding this clonotype: This could be a read error, since a much larger clone is one nucleotide away. The chain has TRBV3-1 and TRBJ2-1; D is possibly TRBD2 (6 bases). Germline assignment: CDR1 LGHDT and CDR2 YNNKEL (reference sequence). V was pared by 3 bases and J by 10 bases, with 16 bases between. This CDR3 has 14 residues. CDR3 region: CASSQPGDGYEQFF. The CDR3 DNA reads as TGTGCCAGCAGCCAGCCGGGGGATGGCTACGAGCAGTTCTTC.